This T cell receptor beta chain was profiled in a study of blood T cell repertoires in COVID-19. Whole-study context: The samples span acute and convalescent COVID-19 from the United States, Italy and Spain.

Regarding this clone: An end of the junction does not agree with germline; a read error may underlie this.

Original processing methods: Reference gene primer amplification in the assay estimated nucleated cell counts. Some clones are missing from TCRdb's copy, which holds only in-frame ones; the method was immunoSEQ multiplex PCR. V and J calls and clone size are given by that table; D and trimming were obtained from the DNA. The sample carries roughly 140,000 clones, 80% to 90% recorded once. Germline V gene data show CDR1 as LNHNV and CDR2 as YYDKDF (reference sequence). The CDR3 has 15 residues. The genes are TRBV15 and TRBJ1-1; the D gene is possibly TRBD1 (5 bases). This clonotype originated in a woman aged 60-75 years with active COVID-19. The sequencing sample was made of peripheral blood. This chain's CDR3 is CATSRVVQSGTEAFF. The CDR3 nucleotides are TGTGCCACGAGCAGGGTAGTGCAGTCGGGCACTGAAGCTTTCTTT. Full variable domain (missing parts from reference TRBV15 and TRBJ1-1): DAMVIQNPRYQVTQFGKPVTLSCSQTLNHNVMYWYQQKSSQAPKLLFHYYDKDFNNEADTPDNFQSRRPNTSFCFLDIRSPGLGDTAMYLCATSRVVQSGTEAFFGQGTRLTVV.